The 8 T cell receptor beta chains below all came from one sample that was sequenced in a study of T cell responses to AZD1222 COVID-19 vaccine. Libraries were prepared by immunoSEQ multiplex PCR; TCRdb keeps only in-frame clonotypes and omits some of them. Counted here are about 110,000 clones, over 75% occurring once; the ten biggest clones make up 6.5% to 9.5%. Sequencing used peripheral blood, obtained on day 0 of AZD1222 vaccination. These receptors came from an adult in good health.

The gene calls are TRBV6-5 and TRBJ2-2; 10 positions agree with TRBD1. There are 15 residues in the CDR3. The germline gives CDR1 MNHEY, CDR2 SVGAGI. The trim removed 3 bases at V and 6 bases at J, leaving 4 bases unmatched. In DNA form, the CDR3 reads TGTGCCAGCAGTTATGGGACAGGGGACGCCGGGGAGCTGTTTTTT. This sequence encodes CASSYGTGDAGELFF.

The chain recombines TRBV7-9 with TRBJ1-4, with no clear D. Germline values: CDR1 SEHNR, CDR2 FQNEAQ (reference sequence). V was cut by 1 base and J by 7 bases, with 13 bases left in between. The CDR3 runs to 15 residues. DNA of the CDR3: TGTGCCAGCAGCTTAGTGCAGGAGTCGGGTGAAAAACTGTTTTTT. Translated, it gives CASSLVQESGEKLFF.

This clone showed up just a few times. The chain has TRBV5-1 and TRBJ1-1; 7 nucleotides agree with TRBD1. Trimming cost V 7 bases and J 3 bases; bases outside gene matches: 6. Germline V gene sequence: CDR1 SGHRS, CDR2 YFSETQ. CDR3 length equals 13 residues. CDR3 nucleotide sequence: TGCGCCAGCCAGTTCAGGGGGGACACTGAAGCTTTCTTT. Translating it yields CASQFRGDTEAFF.

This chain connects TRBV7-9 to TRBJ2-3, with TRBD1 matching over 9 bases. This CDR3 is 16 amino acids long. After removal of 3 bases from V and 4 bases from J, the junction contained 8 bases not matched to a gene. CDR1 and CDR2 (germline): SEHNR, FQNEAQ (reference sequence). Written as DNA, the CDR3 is TGTGCCAGCAGCTTCCCGCGAGGGACAGGGCCAGATACGCAGTATTTT. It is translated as CASSFPRGTGPDTQYF.

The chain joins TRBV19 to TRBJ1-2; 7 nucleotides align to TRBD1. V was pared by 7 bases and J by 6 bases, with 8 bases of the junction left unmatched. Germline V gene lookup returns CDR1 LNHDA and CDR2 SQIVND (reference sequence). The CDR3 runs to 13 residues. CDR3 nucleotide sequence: TGTGCCAGTAACCCCCGGGACAGTCATGGCTACACCTTC. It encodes CASNPRDSHGYTF.

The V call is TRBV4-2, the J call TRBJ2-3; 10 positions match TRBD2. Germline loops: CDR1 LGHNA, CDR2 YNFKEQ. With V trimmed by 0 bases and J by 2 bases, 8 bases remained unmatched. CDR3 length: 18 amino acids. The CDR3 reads CASSQEASGGDTTDTQYF. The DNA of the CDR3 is TGTGCCAGCAGCCAAGAGGCTAGCGGGGGAGATACCACAGATACGCAGTATTTT.

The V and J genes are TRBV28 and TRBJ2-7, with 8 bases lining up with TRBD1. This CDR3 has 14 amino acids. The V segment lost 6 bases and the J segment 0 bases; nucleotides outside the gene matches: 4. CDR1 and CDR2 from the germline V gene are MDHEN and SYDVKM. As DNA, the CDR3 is TGTGCCAGCAGGAGACAGGGGTCCTCCTACGAGCAGTACTTC. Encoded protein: CASRRQGSSYEQYF.

This CDR3 is CASSPVPGGIIGELFF. The CDR3 DNA follows: TGTGCCAGCTCACCAGTCCCAGGGGGAATTATCGGGGAGCTGTTTTTT. The rearrangement links TRBV18 to TRBJ2-2; 7 bases map to TRBD1. V was clipped by 2 bases and J by 7 bases; unmatched bases: 10. Germline CDR1 KGHSH, CDR2 LQKENI. This CDR3 contains 16 residues. Complete variable domain (other parts from reference TRBV18 and TRBJ2-2): NAGVMQNPRHLVRRRGQEARLRCSPMKGHSHVYWYRQLPEEGLKFMVYLQKENIIDESGMPKERFSAEFPKEGPSILRIQQVVRGDSAAYFCASSPVPGGIIGELFFGEGSRLTVL.